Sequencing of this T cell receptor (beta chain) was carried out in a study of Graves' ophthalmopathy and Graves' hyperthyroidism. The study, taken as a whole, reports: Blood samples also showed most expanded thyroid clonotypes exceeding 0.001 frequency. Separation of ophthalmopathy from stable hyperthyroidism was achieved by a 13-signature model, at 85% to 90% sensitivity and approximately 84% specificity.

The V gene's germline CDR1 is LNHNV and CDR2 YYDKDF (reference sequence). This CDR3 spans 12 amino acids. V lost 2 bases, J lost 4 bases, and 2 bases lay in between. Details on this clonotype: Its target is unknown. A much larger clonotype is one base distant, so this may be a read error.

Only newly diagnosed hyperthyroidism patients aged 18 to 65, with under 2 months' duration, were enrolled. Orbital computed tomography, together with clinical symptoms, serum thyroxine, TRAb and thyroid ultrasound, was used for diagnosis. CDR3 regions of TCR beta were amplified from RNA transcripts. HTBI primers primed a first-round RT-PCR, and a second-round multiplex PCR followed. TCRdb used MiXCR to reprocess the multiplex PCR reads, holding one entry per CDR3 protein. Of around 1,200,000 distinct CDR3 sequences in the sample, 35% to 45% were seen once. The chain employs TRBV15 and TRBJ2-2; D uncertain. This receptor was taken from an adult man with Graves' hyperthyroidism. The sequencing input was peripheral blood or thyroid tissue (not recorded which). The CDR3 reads CATSRLTGELFF. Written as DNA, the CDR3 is TGTGCCACCAGCAGACTCACCGGGGAGCTGTTTTTT. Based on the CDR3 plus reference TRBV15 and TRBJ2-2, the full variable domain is DAMVIQNPRYQVTQFGKPVTLSCSQTLNHNVMYWYQQKSSQAPKLLFHYYDKDFNNEADTPDNFQSRRPNTSFCFLDIRSPGLGDTAMYLCATSRLTGELFFGEGSRLTVL.